Listed below are T cell receptor beta chains from one sample, sequenced in a study of T cell changes during pregnancy in multiple sclerosis. Measured with immunoSEQ multiplex PCR; TCRdb has only the in-frame clones, and not every one. This table holds roughly 90,000 clones, around 90% found once. Material: peripheral blood, obtained in the first trimester of pregnancy. The receptors come from a female donor in good health, enrolled as a control in a pregnancy study. CDR3s leave out the opening cysteine and the closing phenylalanine or tryptophan. A D gene is named only where the DNA matches it firmly. The listing skips clone size in some rows; elsewhere it reads once, few, many or a size class.

CDR3: ASSLDRLTHGYT; size: .; V: TRBV7-9; D: .
CDR3: ASSDRVGGYT; size: few; V: TRBV19; D: TRBD1
CDR3: ASSSQDRGIEQY; size: .; V: TRBV7-9; D: TRBD1
CDR3: ASSSGGSTGELF; size: .; V: TRBV4-2; D: TRBD2
CDR3: ASSREEYGYT; size: .; V: TRBV5-1; D: .
CDR3: ASIPTGGRDTEAF; size: .; V: TRBV5-1; D: TRBD1
CDR3: ASSFASGEQY; size: .; V: TRBV28; D: .
CDR3: ASSLSDNLNYGYT; size: .; V: TRBV2; D: .
CDR3: ASSARRKNTEAF; size: .; V: TRBV9; D: .
CDR3: ASSPANTGELF; size: .; V: TRBV19; D: .
CDR3: ASSVDLSGGGELF; size: .; V: TRBV9; D: TRBD2
CDR3: ASSYTVTGGRKAF; size: .; V: TRBV6-5; D: TRBD1
CDR3: ASHGQGTQETQY; size: .; V: TRBV18; D: TRBD1
CDR3: ASSLKLAGNTDTQY; size: .; V: TRBV5-4; D: TRBD2
CDR3: ASKRTDNSPLH; size: .; V: TRBV27; D: .
CDR3: ASSLEGGSETQY; size: .; V: TRBV13; D: .
CDR3: ASSFSPRANEQF; size: .; V: TRBV6-5; D: .
CDR3: ASSPKEGHTDTQY; size: .; V: TRBV5-5; D: .
CDR3: ATSRGEGFRGQETQY; size: .; V: TRBV15; D: .
CDR3: ASSVRTGAGNTIY; size: .; V: TRBV9; D: TRBD1
CDR3: SVEKGQGFYNEQF; size: .; V: TRBV29-1; D: .
CDR3: ASSRLAGNGEQY; size: .; V: TRBV4-3; D: TRBD2
CDR3: ASSRSGVQETQY; size: .; V: TRBV7-3; D: TRBD2
CDR3: ASSARDRGYT; size: few; V: TRBV9; D: TRBD1
CDR3: ASSPGTGLYGYT; size: .; V: TRBV18; D: TRBD1
CDR3: ASSIRQGRGETQY; size: .; V: TRBV5-8; D: .
CDR3: SVDGTYEQY; size: .; V: TRBV20-1; D: .
CDR3: ASCSSYNSPLH; size: .; V: TRBV6-5; D: .